The rows below give T cell receptor beta chains drawn from one sample of a study of T cell clusters in autoimmune cytopenias. Reanalyzing the multiplex PCR reads, TCRdb keeps one entry per CDR3 protein, without DNA. The table lists 5,700 or so distinct CDR3 sequences. In addition, the sample was reused for a study of T cell repertoires in aging, cancer and after chemotherapy.

Input material: peripheral blood. The receptors were gathered from a human donor in good health. Both conserved end residues are part of each CDR3. Not every row has a clone size; where given, it reads once, few, many or a size class.

j_gene	abundance	v_gene	CDR3aa
TRBJ2-7	NA	TRBV4-2	CASSQYSHYEQYF
TRBJ2-1	NA	TRBV4-3	CASSQDSQGAGNEQFF
TRBJ2-3	NA	TRBV4-2	CASSQVAGGADTQYF
TRBJ2-7	NA	TRBV4-3	CASSQDLAGGAGGVSRNEQYF
TRBJ1-1	NA	TRBV5-4	CASSSPGQMNTEAFF
TRBJ1-4	NA	TRBV10-3	CAISELTGSGEKLFF
TRBJ2-5	NA	TRBV4-2	CASSQEGSLQETQYF
TRBJ1-5	NA	TRBV4-2	CASSQGEGARQPQHF
TRBJ2-2	medium-sized	TRBV6-1	CASSDGQETGELFF
TRBJ2-3	NA	TRBV10-2	CASSESGPSGTDTQYF
TRBJ1-1	NA	TRBV12-5	CASGFLLNTEAFF
TRBJ2-7	NA	TRBV20-1	CSAPYPGAGYEQYF
TRBJ2-2	medium-sized	TRBV15	CATSRGTGNTGELFF
TRBJ2-3	medium-sized	TRBV19	CASKLISGGITDTQYF
TRBJ2-5	NA	TRBV6-6	CASSYSRAGGTWTQYF
TRBJ1-4	NA	TRBV11-2	CASSPAERINEKLFF
TRBJ2-2	medium-sized	TRBV6-6	CASRYLGAGGYTGELFF
TRBJ2-5	NA	TRBV10-3	CAISERRDNKETQYF
TRBJ1-1	NA	TRBV11-2	CASSLAGIPEAFF
TRBJ1-1	NA	TRBV14	CASSQELTRGPEAFF
TRBJ1-4	NA	TRBV11-2	CASSLDLGIGKLFF
TRBJ2-3	medium-sized	TRBV7-6	CASSLIPPDTQYF
TRBJ2-3	NA	TRBV30	CAWTTGPTDTQYF
TRBJ2-3	NA	TRBV6-6	CASSRARPKDTQYF
TRBJ1-5	NA	TRBV7-2	CASSSDSNQPQHF
TRBJ1-1	medium-sized	TRBV19	CASSISGSNTEAFF
TRBJ1-2	NA	TRBV27	CASSKTGTGPGYTF
TRBJ1-1	NA	TRBV5-4	CASSNPQGAGTEAFF
TRBJ1-5	NA	TRBV7-2	CASSRTGGNQPQHF
TRBJ2-7	NA	TRBV24-1	CATLPSREGLCYEQYF
TRBJ1-1	NA	TRBV6-1	CASSAGLGETEAFF
TRBJ1-1	medium-sized	TRBV11-1	CASSLESNTEAFF
TRBJ1-1	NA	TRBV5-6	CASSLGISNTEAFF
TRBJ2-7	NA	TRBV5-4	CASSFGALGLGEQYF
TRBJ2-1	large	TRBV24-1	CATSPGQSSYNEQFF
TRBJ1-2	NA	TRBV6-5	CASSWRTGGISGYTF
TRBJ2-1	NA	TRBV6-5	CASSEASGGATYNEQFF